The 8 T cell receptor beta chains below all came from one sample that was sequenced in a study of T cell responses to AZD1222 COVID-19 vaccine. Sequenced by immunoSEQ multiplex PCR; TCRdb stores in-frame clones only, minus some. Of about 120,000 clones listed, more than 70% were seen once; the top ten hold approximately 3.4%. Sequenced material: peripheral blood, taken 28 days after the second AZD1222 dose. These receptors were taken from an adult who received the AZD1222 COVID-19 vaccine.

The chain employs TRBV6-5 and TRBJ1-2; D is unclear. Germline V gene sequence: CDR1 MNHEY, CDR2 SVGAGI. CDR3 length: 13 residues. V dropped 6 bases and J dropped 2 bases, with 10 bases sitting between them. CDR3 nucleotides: TGTGCCAGCAGCCTGACGGAAAACTATGGCTACACCTTC. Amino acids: CASSLTENYGYTF.

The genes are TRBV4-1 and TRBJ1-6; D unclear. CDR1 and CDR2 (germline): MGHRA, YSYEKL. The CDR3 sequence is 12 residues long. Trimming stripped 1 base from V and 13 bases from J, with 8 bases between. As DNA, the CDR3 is TGCGCCAGCAGCCAAGGATTGTTCCCCCTCCACTTT. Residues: CASSQGLFPLHF.

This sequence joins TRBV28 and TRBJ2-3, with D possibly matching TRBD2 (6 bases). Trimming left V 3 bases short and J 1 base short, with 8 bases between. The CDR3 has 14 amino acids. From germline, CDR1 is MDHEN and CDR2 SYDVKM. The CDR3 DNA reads TGTGCCAGCAGTTTCGGGAGAGGCACAGATACGCAGTATTTT. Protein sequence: CASSFGRGTDTQYF.

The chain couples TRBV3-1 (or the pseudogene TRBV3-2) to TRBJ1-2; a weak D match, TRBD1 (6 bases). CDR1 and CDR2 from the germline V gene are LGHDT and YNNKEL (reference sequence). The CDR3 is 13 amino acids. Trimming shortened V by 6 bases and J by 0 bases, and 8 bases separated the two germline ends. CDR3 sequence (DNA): TGTGCCAGCAGTACAGGGTCTAACTATGGCTACACCTTC. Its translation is CASSTGSNYGYTF.

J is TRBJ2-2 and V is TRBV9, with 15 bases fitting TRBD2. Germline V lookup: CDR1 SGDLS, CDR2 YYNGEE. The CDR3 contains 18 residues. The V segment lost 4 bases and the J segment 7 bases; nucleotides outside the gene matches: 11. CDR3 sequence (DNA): TGTGCCAGCAGCCCCCGAACCGGGACTAGCGGGAGGAACGGGGAGCTGTTTTTT. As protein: CASSPRTGTSGRNGELFF.

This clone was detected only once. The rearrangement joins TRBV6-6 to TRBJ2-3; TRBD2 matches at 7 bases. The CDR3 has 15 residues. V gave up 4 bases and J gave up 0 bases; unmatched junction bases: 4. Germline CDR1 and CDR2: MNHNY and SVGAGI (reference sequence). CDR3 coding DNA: TGTGCCAGCAGTTGGGGCGGGAGAAGCACAGATACGCAGTATTTT. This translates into CASSWGGRSTDTQYF.

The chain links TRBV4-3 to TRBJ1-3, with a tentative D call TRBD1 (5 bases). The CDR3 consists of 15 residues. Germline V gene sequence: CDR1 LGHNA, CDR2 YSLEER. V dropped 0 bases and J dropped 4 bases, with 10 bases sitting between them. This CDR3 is CASSQEGGSGNTIYF. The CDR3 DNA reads TGCGCCAGCAGCCAAGAGGGGGGGTCCGGAAACACCATATATTTT.

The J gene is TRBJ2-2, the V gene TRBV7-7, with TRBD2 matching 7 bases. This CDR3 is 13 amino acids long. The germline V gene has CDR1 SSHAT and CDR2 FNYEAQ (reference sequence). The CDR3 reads CASGRGEGGELFF. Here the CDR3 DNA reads TGTGCTAGCGGAAGAGGGGAGGGCGGGGAGCTGTTTTTT.